The text below deals with one T cell receptor beta chain. Its target is not known. This CDR3 has 13 residues. The V end was cut by 7 bases, the J end by 6 bases, with 13 bases between. Germline values: CDR1 MNHEY, CDR2 SMNVEV (reference sequence). These data come from a study of identical twins. Study-level findings and limits: One should note that invariant MAIT and iNKT cells could partly confound zero-insertion analyses. The degree of excess twin sharing was weaker in beta out-of-frame sequences.

A universal primer site arose from template switching, and cDNA bore unique molecular identifiers. TCRdb independently ran MiXCR on the 5' RACE reads; one entry per CDR3 protein. This table has 1.5 million to 2 million distinct CDR3 sequences, around a third appearing once. No donor was unhealthy or non-Caucasian. The sample consisted of cord blood. This clonotype was obtained from a newborn girl in good health. The chain has TRBV27 and TRBJ2-4, with TRBD1 as a possible D gene (6 bases). CDR3 amino acids: CASTWGPGNIQYF. The DNA for the CDR3 is TGTGCCAGCACTTGGGGGCCCGGAAACATTCAGTACTTC.